Presented here are 25 T cell receptor beta chains from one specimen sequenced in a study of blood T cells in healthy people across ages. Combining a sample-barcoded 5' primer with a J-beta primer mix, a second PCR ran for about 7 to 11 cycles. TCRdb used MiXCR to reprocess the 5' RACE reads, holding one entry per CDR3 protein. The data contain 650,000 to 1,000,000 distinct CDR3 sequences, 30% to 45% of them singletons. Sequenced input: blood. These receptors originate from a man between 18 and 29 years old in good health.

The chain employs TRBV14 and TRBJ2-2; D is unclear. The V and J ends lost 6 bases and 6 bases respectively, with 14 bases between them. Per the germline V gene, CDR1 is SGHDN and CDR2 is FVKESK. CDR3 size: 14 residues. In nucleotides, the CDR3 is TGTGCCAGCAGAAGATTGATGACCCCCGGGGAGCTGTTTTTT. The encoded protein is CASRRLMTPGELFF.

CDR3 sequence reads: CASSPTDIRVFGNTIYF. The CDR3 nucleotides read TGTGCCAGCAGTCCAACAGACATCAGGGTCTTTGGAAACACCATATATTTT. The chain has TRBV12-3 or TRBV12-4 and TRBJ1-3, with D perhaps TRBD1 (5 bases). This CDR3 contains 17 residues. The ends were cut back, 5 bases at V and 3 bases at J, with 20 bases in the middle.

The table lists this clonotype with a few counts. This chain connects TRBV20-1 to TRBJ1-2; the D is unclear. The V end lost 5 bases, the J end lost 3 bases, and 10 bases lay between the germline ends. The CDR3 extends over 12 amino acids. Looked up from germline, CDR1 is DFQATT and CDR2 is SNEGSKA (reference sequence). The CDR3 DNA is TGCAGTGCTCCGGACGGGCACTATGGCTACACCTTC. Its translation: CSAPDGHYGYTF.

This chain uses TRBV5-1 with TRBJ2-3; 7 positions match TRBD2. Trimming at V came to 0 bases and at J to 1 base, leaving 5 bases not matched to a gene. This CDR3 has 16 amino acids. The V gene's germline CDR1 is SGHRS and CDR2 YFSETQ. CDR3 coding DNA: TGCGCCAGCAGCTTGGCTCTAGCGGTGGGCACAGATACGCAGTATTTT. Translating gives CASSLALAVGTDTQYF.

This clonotype was observed many times. The chain links TRBV20-1 to TRBJ2-3, with D maybe TRBD1 (6 bases). The V gene's germline CDR1 is DFQATT and CDR2 SNEGSKA (reference sequence). Between the trimmed V and J ends, which lost 2 bases and 2 bases, there was a span of 14 bases. There are 15 residues in the CDR3. The CDR3 nucleotides read TGCAGTGCTAGAACCCCGGGACAAAACACAGATACGCAGTATTTT. Amino acid sequence: CSARTPGQNTDTQYF.

Only a few counts were recorded for this clonotype. J is TRBJ2-7 and V is TRBV6-5; 8 nucleotides align to TRBD1. Germline V gene sequence: CDR1 MNHEY, CDR2 SVGAGI. V gave up 10 bases and J gave up 2 bases; unmatched junction bases: 7. The CDR3 has 13 amino acids. Here the CDR3 reads CATKGTGTYEQYF. The DNA of the CDR3 is TGTGCCACCAAGGGGACAGGAACCTACGAGCAGTACTTC.

This clonotype has a handful of counts. This rearrangement joins TRBV5-1 to TRBJ2-2, with D tentatively TRBD1 (6 bases). V lost 6 bases to trimming and J lost 5 bases, with 17 bases between them. Germline V gene lookup returns CDR1 SGHRS and CDR2 YFSETQ. The CDR3 is made up of 15 amino acids. The CDR3 DNA sequence: TGCGCCAGCAATTCACCGGGACAAGGGACCGGGGAGCTGTTTTTT. Protein sequence: CASNSPGQGTGELFF.

This clonotype came up many times. The V and J genes are TRBV4-2 and TRBJ2-4; 8 bases line up with TRBD2. Germline V lookup: CDR1 LGHNA, CDR2 YNFKEQ. The CDR3 extends over 16 amino acids. Unmatched junction bases numbered 6, after V lost 4 bases and J lost 1 base. CDR3 coding DNA: TGTGCCAGCAGCCTGGGGGCTAGCGGGGCCAAAAACATTCAGTACTTC. Its protein is CASSLGASGAKNIQYF.

The chain links TRBV29-1 to TRBJ2-2, with 7 positions matching TRBD1. Germline CDR1 reads SQVTM; CDR2 reads ANQGSEA. Trimming cost V 6 bases and J 1 base; bases outside gene matches: 5. This CDR3 region has 14 residues. CDR3 bases: TGCAGCGTCCTCCGACAGGGGAACACCGGGGAGCTGTTTTTT. It specifies CSVLRQGNTGELFF.

This chain links TRBV10-3 with TRBJ1-1, with 7 nucleotides matching TRBD1. The germline gives CDR1 ENHRY, CDR2 SYGVKD. Trimming cost V 4 bases and J 5 bases; bases outside gene matches: 10. CDR3 size: 15 residues. The chain's CDR3 is CAISVKQGGWTEAFF. CDR3 in DNA: TGTGCCATCAGTGTTAAGCAGGGGGGGTGGACTGAAGCTTTCTTT.

This clonotype was observed a handful of times. The genes are TRBV6-5 and TRBJ2-3, with D possibly being TRBD1 or TRBD2 (6 bases each). Trimming cost V 5 bases and J 6 bases, with 12 bases left between them. The CDR3 spans 13 residues. CDR1 is MNHEY and CDR2 is SVGAGI in the germline V gene. The CDR3 region has the DNA TGTGCCAGCAGTGACGGGGGCGCGGATACGCAGTATTTT. Encoded protein: CASSDGGADTQYF.

This clonotype was counted at least ten times. The gene calls are TRBV29-1 and TRBJ2-1; 11 bases are a match to TRBD2. V lost 1 base and J lost 7; bases outside the gene matches: 9. CDR3 size: 16 residues. Per the germline V gene, CDR1 is SQVTM and CDR2 is ANQGSEA. DNA for the CDR3: TGCAGCGTTGAAGGACTAGCGGGGCCTGCCTTAAATGAGCAGTTCTTC. Encoded protein: CSVEGLAGPALNEQFF.

The rearrangement joins TRBV20-1 to TRBJ1-6; 7 nucleotides line up with TRBD1. The CDR3 has 15 amino acids. V shed 6 bases and J 3 bases; nucleotides not matched to a gene: 8. The germline V gene encodes CDR1 DFQATT and CDR2 SNEGSKA (reference sequence). Written as DNA, the CDR3 is TGCAGTGCGGAAACGGGACAGATCTATAATTCACCCCTCCACTTT. This codes for CSAETGQIYNSPLHF.

This clonotype has more than one count but fewer than ten. At one end, the junction sequence differs from germline, possibly due to a read error. The chain is built from TRBV20-1 and TRBJ1-1; the D is unclear. The CDR3 has 13 residues. The germline CDR1 and CDR2 sequences are DFQATT and SNEGSKA (reference sequence). CDR3 DNA sequence: TGCAGTGCTAGCGGGCAGATGAACACTGAAGTTTTCTTT. Translated: CSASGQMNTEVFF.

This clonotype appeared a few times. The rearrangement uses TRBV12-3 or TRBV12-4 and TRBJ1-5, with 8 bases lining up with TRBD1. The CDR3 runs to 15 residues. J gave up 0 bases and V 4 bases, and 2 bases lay outside the gene matches. CDR3 nucleotide sequence: TGTGCCAGCAGTTCGACAGGGGTTAGCAATCAGCCCCAGCATTTT. It is translated as CASSSTGVSNQPQHF.

This clonotype showed up just a few times. This chain connects TRBV5-1 to TRBJ1-1, with TRBD1 matching 10 bases. CDR3 size: 16 residues. V was clipped by 2 bases and J by 10 bases; unmatched bases: 14. Germline values: CDR1 SGHRS, CDR2 YFSETQ. The CDR3: CASSFDPSGQGISAFF. CDR3 nucleotides: TGCGCCAGCAGCTTTGATCCTTCGGGACAGGGGATATCAGCTTTCTTT.

CDR3: CASSQGMAHTDTQYF. The CDR3 DNA sequence: TGCGCCAGCAGCCAAGGTATGGCCCACACAGATACGCAGTATTTT. The chain links TRBV4-1 to TRBJ2-3; D is unresolved. Trimming removed 1 base from V and 2 bases from J, with 10 bases in between. The CDR3 loop spans 15 amino acids. Germline-derived CDR1 and CDR2 are MGHRA and YSYEKL.

J is TRBJ1-1 and V is TRBV25-1; D gene ambiguous. This CDR3 is 15 amino acids long. CDR1 is MGHDK and CDR2 is SYGVNS in the germline V gene. V gave up 3 bases and J gave up 4 bases, with 15 bases separating them. DNA for the CDR3: TGTGCCAGCAGTGAGCTGATTTCGGGTGGCACTGAAGCTTTCTTT. It codes for CASSELISGGTEAFF.

Of note for this clonotype: This may arise from a read error, as a much more abundant clone is one base away. The chain joins TRBV5-5 to TRBJ1-5; D possibly corresponds to TRBD1 (5 bases). CDR1 and CDR2 from the germline V gene are SGHKS and YYEKEE (reference sequence). This CDR3 is built from 17 residues. CDR3: CASSSEQGLRYNRPQHF. The CDR3 DNA is TGTGCCAGCAGCTCTGAGCAGGGTCTTAGATACAATCGGCCCCAGCATTTT.

The rearrangement uses TRBV9 and TRBJ2-6; TRBD2 might be the D (6 bases). The CDR3 is made up of 16 amino acids. Germline CDR1 reads SGDLS; CDR2 reads YYNGEE. V lost 4 bases, J lost 0 bases, and 11 bases lay in between. Here the CDR3 reads CASSPFGGSGANVLTF. The CDR3 DNA follows: TGTGCCAGCAGCCCTTTCGGGGGCTCTGGGGCCAACGTCCTGACTTTC.

This clonotype was counted at least ten times. The rearrangement links TRBV12-3 or TRBV12-4 to TRBJ1-2; unclear D gene. The CDR3 spans 13 residues. V was shortened by 3 bases and J by 0 bases, with 5 bases between the two germline ends. The CDR3 coding sequence is TGTGCCAGCAGTTTCGGTACTAACTATGGCTACACCTTC. It codes for CASSFGTNYGYTF.

The V and J genes are TRBV12-3 or TRBV12-4 and TRBJ2-1; 10 bases align to TRBD2. V shed 4 bases, J shed 13 bases, and the junction held 10 bases outside the gene matches. This CDR3 region has 14 residues. The CDR3 reads CASSWSGGDETQFF. In DNA form, the CDR3 reads TGTGCCAGCAGTTGGAGCGGGGGGGATGAGACCCAGTTCTTC.

The rearrangement links TRBV11-2 to TRBJ1-6; a possible D gene is TRBD1 (5 bases). Trimming removed 6 bases from V and 6 bases from J, with 9 bases in between. Germline V CDR1 and CDR2: SGHAT, FQNNGV. The CDR3 totals 13 residues. CDR3 residues: CASSSDTNSPLHF. The CDR3 DNA sequence: TGTGCCAGCAGTTCGGACACTAATTCACCCCTCCACTTT.

The CDR3 coding sequence is TGTGCCAGCAGCCCCCCAGGAAGTGTCGAGCAGTACTTC. Translated, it gives CASSPPGSVEQYF. V is TRBV7-3 and J is TRBJ2-7; D unresolved. There are 13 residues in the CDR3. The ends were cut back, 5 bases at V and 6 bases at J, with 14 bases in the middle. Germline V lookup: CDR1 SGHTA, CDR2 FQGTGA.

This clonotype was seen more than once but under ten times. This may be a read error: a much more frequent sequence differs by one nucleotide. The genes are TRBV10-3 and TRBJ2-7; 7 bases map to TRBD1. Trimming cost V 11 bases and J 1 base; bases outside gene matches: 5. This CDR3 has 12 residues. Looked up from germline, CDR1 is ENHRY and CDR2 is SYGVKD. CDR3 nucleotide sequence: TGTGCCGCAACGGACAGGTCCTACGAGCAGTACTTC. Its protein product is CAATDRSYEQYF.